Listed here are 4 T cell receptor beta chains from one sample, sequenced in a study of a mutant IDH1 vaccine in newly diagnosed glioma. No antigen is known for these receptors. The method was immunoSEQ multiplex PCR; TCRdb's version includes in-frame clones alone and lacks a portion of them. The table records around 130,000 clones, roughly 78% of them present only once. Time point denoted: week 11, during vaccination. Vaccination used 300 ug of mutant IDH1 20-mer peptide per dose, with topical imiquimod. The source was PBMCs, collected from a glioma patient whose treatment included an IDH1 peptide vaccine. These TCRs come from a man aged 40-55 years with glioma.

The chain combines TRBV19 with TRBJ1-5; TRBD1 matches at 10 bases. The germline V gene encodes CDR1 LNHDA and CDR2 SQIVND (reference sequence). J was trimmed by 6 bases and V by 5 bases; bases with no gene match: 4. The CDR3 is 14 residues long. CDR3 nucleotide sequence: TGTGCCAGTAGTCGGGACAGGGGTGGTCAGCCCCAGCATTTT. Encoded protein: CASSRDRGGQPQHF.

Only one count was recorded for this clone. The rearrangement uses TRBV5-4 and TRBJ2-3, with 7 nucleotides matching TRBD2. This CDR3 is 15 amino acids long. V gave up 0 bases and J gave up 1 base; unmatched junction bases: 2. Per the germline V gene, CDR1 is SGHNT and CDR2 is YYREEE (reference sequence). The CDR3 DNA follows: TGTGCCAGCAGCTTGGGGAGCGGGGGCACAGATACGCAGTATTTT. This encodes CASSLGSGGTDTQYF.

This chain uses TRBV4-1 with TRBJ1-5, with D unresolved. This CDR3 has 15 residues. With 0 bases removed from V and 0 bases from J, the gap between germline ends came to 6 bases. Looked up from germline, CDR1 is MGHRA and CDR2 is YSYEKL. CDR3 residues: CASSQDLPSNQPQHF. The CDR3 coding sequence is TGCGCCAGCAGCCAAGATCTCCCTAGCAATCAGCCCCAGCATTTT.

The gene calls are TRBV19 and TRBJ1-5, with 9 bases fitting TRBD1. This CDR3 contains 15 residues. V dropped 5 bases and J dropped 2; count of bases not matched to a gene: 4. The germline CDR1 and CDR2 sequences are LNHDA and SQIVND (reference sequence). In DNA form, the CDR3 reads TGTGCCAGTAGTTTAAGACAGGGGGGCAATCAGCCCCAGCATTTT. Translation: CASSLRQGGNQPQHF.